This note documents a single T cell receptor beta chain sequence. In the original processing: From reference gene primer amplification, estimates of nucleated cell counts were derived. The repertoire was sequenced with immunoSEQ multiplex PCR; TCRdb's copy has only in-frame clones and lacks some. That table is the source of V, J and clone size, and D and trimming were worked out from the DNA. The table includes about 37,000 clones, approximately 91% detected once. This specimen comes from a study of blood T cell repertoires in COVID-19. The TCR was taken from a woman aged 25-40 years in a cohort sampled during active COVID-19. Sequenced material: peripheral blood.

Here the CDR3 reads CASSLGTGLMETQYF. The CDR3 DNA reads as TGTGCCAGCAGCTTAGGGACAGGGTTGATGGAGACCCAGTACTTC. The gene calls are TRBV11-3 and TRBJ2-5; 8 nucleotides agree with TRBD1. V was pared by 1 base and J by 5 bases, with 6 bases of the junction left unmatched. CDR3 length equals 15 residues. Germline assignment: CDR1 SGHNT and CDR2 YENEEA.